A single sample is the source of the 31 T cell receptor beta chains below, sequenced in a study of blood T cell repertoires in COVID-19. Assay: immunoSEQ multiplex PCR; the TCRdb copy retains only in-frame clones and omits some. The data contain about 400,000 clones, roughly 87% of them singletons. The specimen sequenced was PBMCs or T cells enriched from blood (not recorded which). Receptors originate from a woman aged 40 to 50 with acute COVID-19.

The V and J genes are TRBV13 and TRBJ2-3, with 7 nucleotides matching TRBD1. Germline V gene data show CDR1 as PRHDT and CDR2 as FYEKMQ (reference sequence). The CDR3 extends over 17 amino acids. Trimming at V came to 0 bases and at J to 4 bases, leaving 10 bases not matched to a gene. The DNA of the CDR3 is TGTGCCAGCAGCTTAGGCCCGGGACAGTATCGACCAGATACGCAGTATTTT. This codes for CASSLGPGQYRPDTQYF.

CDR3 amino acids: CSVEERGFTDTQYF. DNA of the CDR3: TGCAGCGTGGAGGAGCGGGGGTTCACAGATACGCAGTATTTT. The chain combines TRBV29-1 with TRBJ2-3; 8 bases match TRBD2. Germline V CDR1 and CDR2: SQVTM, ANQGSEA. The CDR3 has 14 residues. V shed 6 bases, J shed 2 bases, and the junction held 7 bases outside the gene matches.

The CDR3 nucleotides are TGTGCCAGCAGCCCCGTGCCCGGTCCCTATGGCTACACCTTC. Translated: CASSPVPGPYGYTF. The J gene is TRBJ1-2, the V gene TRBV4-2; no definite D call. The CDR3 runs 14 residues. The V gene lost 4 bases and the J gene lost 4 bases, with 13 bases spanning the gap. Germline V gene data show CDR1 as LGHNA and CDR2 as YNFKEQ.

The rearrangement joins TRBV3-1 (or the pseudogene TRBV3-2) to TRBJ2-1, with 7 bases fitting TRBD1. The CDR3 contains 18 residues. In germline, CDR1 is LGHDT, CDR2 YNNKEL (reference sequence). The J segment lost 4 bases and the V segment lost 4 bases, leaving 16 bases of the junction unmatched. CDR3 DNA: TGTGCCAGCAGCCCCCGACAGGGTTCGAGCCCTCTTTACAATGAGCAGTTCTTC. Protein: CASSPRQGSSPLYNEQFF.

The V gene is TRBV11-2, the J gene TRBJ2-5; a possible D gene is TRBD1 (5 bases). Germline-derived CDR1 and CDR2 are SGHAT and FQNNGV. The V end lost 4 bases, the J end lost 2 bases, and 8 bases lay between the germline ends. CDR3 length: 13 residues. The CDR3 coding sequence is TGTGCCAGCAGCTCAGGGTCTCAAGAGACCCAGTACTTC. Its translation is CASSSGSQETQYF. The variable domain in full, completed from reference TRBV11-2 and TRBJ2-5, reads EAGVAQSPRYKIIEKRQSVAFWCNPISGHATLYWYQQILGQGPKLLIQFQNNGVVDDSQLPKDRFSAERLKGVDSTLKIQPAKLEDSAVYLCASSSGSQETQYFGPGTRLLVL.

This chain joins TRBV6-5 and TRBJ2-7; the match to TRBD1 covers 9 bases. The germline V gene has CDR1 MNHEY and CDR2 SVGAGI. The CDR3 contains 14 residues. Trimming removed 6 bases from V and 3 bases from J; junction bases left unmatched: 6. This chain's CDR3 is CASSSGTGFYEQYF. The DNA for the CDR3 is TGTGCCAGCAGCTCCGGGACAGGGTTCTACGAGCAGTACTTC.

The V call is TRBV6-5, the J call TRBJ1-2; unclear D gene. The CDR3 consists of 14 residues. Germline-derived CDR1 and CDR2 are MNHEY and SVGAGI. The ends were cut back, 6 bases at V and 5 bases at J, with 16 bases in the middle. The CDR3 DNA follows: TGTGCCAGCAGGGTCACACCCGGGGATTATGGCTACACCTTC. Encoded protein: CASRVTPGDYGYTF.

The CDR3 bases are TGTGCCAGCAGCTCTTCGACAGGGTTGTCCTACGAGCAGTACTTC. Translating it yields CASSSSTGLSYEQYF. The chain uses TRBV5-4 and TRBJ2-7; 7 bases fit TRBD1. CDR1 is SGHNT and CDR2 is YYREEE in the germline V gene (reference sequence). This CDR3 has 15 residues. J gave up 1 base and V 3 bases, and 7 bases lay outside the gene matches. The variable domain in full, completed from reference TRBV5-4 and TRBJ2-7, reads ETGVTQSPTHLIKTRGQQVTLRCSSQSGHNTVSWYQQALGQGPQFIFQYYREEENGRGNFPPRFSGLQFPNYSSELNVNALELDDSALYLCASSSSTGLSYEQYFGPGTRLTVT.

The CDR3: CASSHGTLNTEAFF. The DNA for the CDR3 is TGTGCCAGCAGCCACGGGACTTTGAACACTGAAGCTTTCTTT. This chain links TRBV3-1 (or the pseudogene TRBV3-2) with TRBJ1-1; D may be TRBD1 (5 bases). Germline values: CDR1 LGHDT, CDR2 YNNKEL (reference sequence). This CDR3 spans 14 amino acids. Trimming took off 3 bases at V and 0 bases at J, with 8 bases between the two ends.

The rearrangement uses TRBV7-8 and TRBJ1-5; 8 bases map to TRBD1. This CDR3 is 19 amino acids long. CDR1 is SGHVS and CDR2 is FQNEAQ in the germline V gene. V shed 5 bases and J 0 bases; nucleotides not matched to a gene: 15. The CDR3 is CASSPRRMTGEYSNQPQHF. DNA for the CDR3: TGTGCCAGCAGCCCACGACGGATGACAGGGGAATATAGCAATCAGCCCCAGCATTTT.

On this clone: The same CDR3 arises from other DNA sequences in this sample as well. This chain uses TRBV19 with TRBJ1-6; D possibly corresponds to TRBD1 (5 bases). Germline V gene sequence: CDR1 LNHDA, CDR2 SQIVND (reference sequence). This CDR3 spans 13 amino acids. V was shortened by 1 base and J by 8 bases, with 6 bases between the two germline ends. CDR3 sequence (DNA): TGTGCCAGTAGTATAGGGGGCGATTCACCCCTCCACTTT. Its protein is CASSIGGDSPLHF.

The chain has TRBV10-3 and TRBJ1-3; D is possibly TRBD1 (5 bases). This CDR3 has 16 amino acids. Germline lookup yields CDR1 ENHRY and CDR2 SYGVKD. Deletions cut 3 bases from V and 0 bases from J, with 12 bases between. The CDR3 loop is CAISDPSRASGNTIYF. In nucleotides, the CDR3 is TGTGCCATCAGTGACCCAAGCAGGGCCTCTGGAAACACCATATATTTT.

The V and J genes are TRBV25-1 and TRBJ2-7, with D hard to call. Germline-derived CDR1 and CDR2 are MGHDK and SYGVNS. This CDR3 is 12 amino acids long. V was cut by 0 bases and J by 6 bases, with 6 bases left in between. The CDR3 reads CASSEYSSEQYF. Here the CDR3 DNA reads TGTGCCAGCAGTGAATATTCGAGCGAGCAGTACTTC.

The CDR3 loop is CASSQPTGVDSPLHF. The CDR3 coding sequence is TGCGCCAGCAGCCAACCAACAGGGGTAGATTCACCCCTCCACTTT. The rearrangement uses TRBV4-1 and TRBJ1-6; 7 bases are shared with TRBD1. The CDR3 is 15 amino acids. Trimming cost V 2 bases and J 8 bases; bases outside gene matches: 6. CDR1 and CDR2 (germline): MGHRA, YSYEKL.

The chain links TRBV6-5 to TRBJ2-5, with 9 bases that match TRBD1. V shed 6 bases, J shed 3 bases, and the junction held 5 bases outside the gene matches. The length of the CDR3 is 14 residues. Germline V gene sequence: CDR1 MNHEY, CDR2 SVGAGI. The CDR3 region is CASRPRDREETQYF. The CDR3 region has the DNA TGTGCCAGCAGACCCCGGGACAGGGAAGAGACCCAGTACTTC.

This clone was found once. CDR3 region: CASSISQGGAGELFF. The DNA for the CDR3 is TGTGCCAGTAGTATTTCCCAGGGTGGGGCCGGGGAGCTGTTTTTT. This chain links TRBV19 with TRBJ2-2; possible D gene TRBD1, 5 bases. CDR1 is LNHDA, CDR2 SQIVND, per germline (reference sequence). CDR3 length: 15 amino acids. Trimming left V 3 bases short and J 6 bases short, with 14 bases between. Filled out from reference TRBV19 and TRBJ2-2, the complete variable domain reads DGGITQSPKYLFRKEGQNVTLSCEQNLNHDAMYWYRQDPGQGLRLIYYSQIVNDFQKGDIAEGYSVSREKKESFPLTVTSAQKNPTAFYLCASSISQGGAGELFFGEGSRLTVL.

The chain has TRBV3-1 (or the pseudogene TRBV3-2) and TRBJ2-1; D may be TRBD2 (5 bases). The V end lost 8 bases, the J end lost 8 bases, and 22 bases lay between the germline ends. This CDR3 has 15 residues. Germline CDR1 reads LGHDT; CDR2 reads YNNKEL (reference sequence). The CDR3, as DNA: TGTGCCAGCCCCCTGCAAGCGATCGGGATTTATGAGCAGTTCTTC. Encoded protein: CASPLQAIGIYEQFF.

Concerning this clone itself: The sample holds other DNA sequences that translate to the same CDR3. The genes are TRBV6-5 and TRBJ1-5; tentative D call: TRBD1 (5 bases). The CDR3 length is 12 residues. Trimming stripped 6 bases from V and 4 bases from J, with 7 bases between. In germline, CDR1 is MNHEY, CDR2 SVGAGI. The CDR3 reads CASRTANQPQHF. The CDR3, as DNA: TGTGCCAGCAGGACAGCGAATCAGCCCCAGCATTTT.

J is TRBJ2-2 and V is TRBV7-7, with TRBD2 identical over 14 bases. CDR1 and CDR2 (germline): SSHAT, FNYEAQ (reference sequence). The CDR3 spans 21 residues. With V trimmed by 5 bases and J by 3 bases, 17 bases remained unmatched. CDR3 nucleotide sequence: TGTGCCAGCAGCGCCCGACCAGTTAGACTAGCGGGGGGGTCGTACACCGGGGAGCTGTTTTTT. Translated, it gives CASSARPVRLAGGSYTGELFF.

The V gene is TRBV4-1, the J gene TRBJ2-3; 13 bases agree with TRBD2. The V segment lost 3 bases and the J segment 3 bases; nucleotides outside the gene matches: 9. This CDR3 region has 18 residues. Germline lookup yields CDR1 MGHRA and CDR2 YSYEKL. CDR3 protein: CASSHSRLAGGLTDTQYF. CDR3 in DNA: TGCGCCAGCAGCCACTCCCGACTAGCGGGGGGTTTAACAGATACGCAGTATTTT.

V is TRBV10-3 and J is TRBJ1-5; D might be TRBD1 (5 bases). Per the germline V gene, CDR1 is ENHRY and CDR2 is SYGVKD. V was pared by 10 bases and J by 8 bases, with 18 bases between. CDR3 length: 13 residues. CDR3 sequence: CASTQGPSEPQHF. CDR3 DNA: TGTGCCAGTACTCAGGGTCCGAGTGAGCCCCAGCATTTT.

The chain is built from TRBV29-1 and TRBJ1-1; a possible D gene is TRBD1 (5 bases). The CDR3 is made up of 13 amino acids. Germline V gives CDR1 SQVTM, CDR2 ANQGSEA. V gave up 5 bases and J gave up 0 bases, with 10 bases separating them. The CDR3, as DNA: TGCAGCGTTACCCAGGGTTTGAACACTGAAGCTTTCTTT. Its translation: CSVTQGLNTEAFF. The variable domain in full, completed from reference TRBV29-1 and TRBJ1-1, reads SAVISQKPSRDICQRGTSLTIQCQVDSQVTMMFWYRQQPGQSLTLIATANQGSEATYESGFVIDKFPISRPNLTFSTLTVSNMSPEDSSIYLCSVTQGLNTEAFFGQGTRLTVV.

This chain connects TRBV29-1 to TRBJ1-1; TRBD1 agrees at 8 bases. The CDR3 spans 14 residues. Trimming removed 5 bases from V and 5 bases from J; junction bases left unmatched: 10. From germline, CDR1 is SQVTM and CDR2 ANQGSEA. The CDR3 sequence is CSVLGQGGRTEAFF. DNA for the CDR3: TGCAGCGTTTTAGGACAGGGAGGAAGGACTGAAGCTTTCTTT.

This clone was counted between two and nine times. The V and J genes are TRBV11-2 and TRBJ1-2; D unclear. The CDR3 sequence is 13 residues long. From germline, CDR1 is SGHAT and CDR2 FQNNGV. Between the trimmed V and J ends, which lost 0 bases and 5 bases, there was a span of 7 bases. CDR3 protein: CASSLDPKYGYTF. DNA for the CDR3: TGTGCCAGCAGCTTAGACCCCAAATATGGCTACACCTTC.

This sequence joins TRBV6-1 and TRBJ1-2; 8 bases align to TRBD1. V was clipped by 4 bases and J by 8 bases; unmatched bases: 6. CDR1 and CDR2 from the germline V gene are MNHNS and SASEGT. The CDR3 covers 13 residues. Here the CDR3 DNA reads TGTGCCAGCAGTGGAAGGACAGGGACAGGCTACACCTTC. The encoded protein is CASSGRTGTGYTF.

This chain connects TRBV10-2 to TRBJ1-5, with D maybe TRBD1 (6 bases). Looked up from germline, CDR1 is WSHSY and CDR2 is SAAADI. Trimming removed 10 bases from V and 3 bases from J, with 16 bases in between. The CDR3 runs 14 residues. As DNA, the CDR3 is TGCGCCACCCGCCGGGCAGGGGACAATCAGCCCCAGCATTTT. Translating it yields CATRRAGDNQPQHF.

The genes are TRBV7-9 and TRBJ1-3; TRBD1 matches at 7 bases. CDR1 SEHNR and CDR2 FQNEAQ come from the germline V gene (reference sequence). CDR3 length: 16 residues. The trim removed 5 bases at V and 2 bases at J, leaving 9 bases unmatched. CDR3 in DNA: TGTGCCAGCAGCCCAGTGGTGAGGGGGCCTGGAAACACCATATATTTT. Protein product: CASSPVVRGPGNTIYF.

The chain recombines TRBV5-3 with TRBJ2-2; 8 bases align to TRBD2. TRBV5-3 is assigned to the ORF class and has an uncertain function. V gave up 4 bases and J gave up 0 bases; unmatched junction bases: 11. The CDR3 totals 18 residues. The DNA for the CDR3 is TGTGCCAGAAGCCCCCGAAGGAGCGGGGGTACGAACACCGGGGAGCTGTTTTTT. This sequence encodes CARSPRRSGGTNTGELFF.

The chain employs TRBV4-1 and TRBJ1-5, with 9 bases matching TRBD1. CDR1 is MGHRA, CDR2 YSYEKL, per germline. V gave up 4 bases and J gave up 0 bases; unmatched junction bases: 4. The CDR3 runs 16 residues. The CDR3 nucleotides read TGCGCCAGCAGCCGGACAGGGGCTAATAGCAATCAGCCCCAGCATTTT. Translated, it gives CASSRTGANSNQPQHF.

The chain is built from TRBV27 and TRBJ2-7, with TRBD2 matching over 7 bases. This CDR3 region has 13 residues. Germline V gives CDR1 MNHEY, CDR2 SMNVEV (reference sequence). V lost 4 bases and J lost 4; bases outside the gene matches: 4. In DNA, the CDR3 is TGTGCCAGCAGTTGGGGACTACAATACGAGCAGTACTTC. Protein product: CASSWGLQYEQYF.

The chain joins TRBV5-1 to TRBJ1-1; 10 bases match TRBD1. Germline loops: CDR1 SGHRS, CDR2 YFSETQ. V gave up 3 bases and J gave up 2 bases; unmatched junction bases: 7. This CDR3 comprises 16 residues. DNA for the CDR3: TGCGCCAGCAGCTGGGGGACAGGGGCCCCCAACACTGAAGCTTTCTTT. Amino acids: CASSWGTGAPNTEAFF.